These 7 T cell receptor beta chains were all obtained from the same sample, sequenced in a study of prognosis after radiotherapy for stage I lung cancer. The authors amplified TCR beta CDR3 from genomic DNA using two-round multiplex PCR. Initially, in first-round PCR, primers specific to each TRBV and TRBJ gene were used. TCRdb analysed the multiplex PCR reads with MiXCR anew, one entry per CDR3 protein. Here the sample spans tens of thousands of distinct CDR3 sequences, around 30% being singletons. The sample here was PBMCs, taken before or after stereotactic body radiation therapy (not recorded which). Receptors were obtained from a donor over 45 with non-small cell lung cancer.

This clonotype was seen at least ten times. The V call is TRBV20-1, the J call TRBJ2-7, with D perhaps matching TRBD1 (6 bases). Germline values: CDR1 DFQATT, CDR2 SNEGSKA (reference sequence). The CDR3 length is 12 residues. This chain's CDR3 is CRPPDSSYEQYF. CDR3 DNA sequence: TGCAGACCTCCGGACAGTTCCTACGAGCAGTACTTC.

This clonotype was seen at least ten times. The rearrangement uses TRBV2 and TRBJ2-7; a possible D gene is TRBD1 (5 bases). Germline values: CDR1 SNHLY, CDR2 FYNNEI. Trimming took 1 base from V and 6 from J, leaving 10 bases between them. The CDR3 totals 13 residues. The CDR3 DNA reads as TGTGCCAGCAGTGAAGACAGAGACAGCGAGCAGTACTTC. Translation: CASSEDRDSEQYF. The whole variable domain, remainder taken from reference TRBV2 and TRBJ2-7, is EPEVTQTPSHQVTQMGQEVILRCVPISNHLYFYWYRQILGQKVEFLVSFYNNEISEKSEIFDDQFSVERPDGSNFTLKIRSTKLEDSAMYFCASSEDRDSEQYFGPGTRLTVT.

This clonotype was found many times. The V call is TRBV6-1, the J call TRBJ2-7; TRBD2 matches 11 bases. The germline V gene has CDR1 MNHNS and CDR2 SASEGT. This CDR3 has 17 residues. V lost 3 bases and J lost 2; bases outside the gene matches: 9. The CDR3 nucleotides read TGTGCCAGCAGTGATGGGGGCGCGGGACTAGCGGCCTACGAGCAGTACTTC. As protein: CASSDGGAGLAAYEQYF.

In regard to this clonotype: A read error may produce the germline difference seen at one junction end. The CDR3 loop is CASTSAGTTSSYNEKFF. The CDR3 nucleotides are TGTGCCAGCACCTCTGCCGGGACAACGAGCTCCTACAATGAGAAGTTCTTC. The rearrangement uses TRBV28 and TRBJ2-1; a weak D match, TRBD1 (6 bases). The CDR3 totals 17 residues. From germline, CDR1 is MDHEN and CDR2 SYDVKM.

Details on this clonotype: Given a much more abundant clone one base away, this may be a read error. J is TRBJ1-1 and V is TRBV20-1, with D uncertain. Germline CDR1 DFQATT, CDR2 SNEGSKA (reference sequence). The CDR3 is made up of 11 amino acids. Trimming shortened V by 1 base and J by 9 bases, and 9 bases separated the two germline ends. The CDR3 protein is CSARGEVKAFF. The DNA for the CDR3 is TGCAGTGCTAGAGGAGAGGTTAAAGCTTTCTTT.

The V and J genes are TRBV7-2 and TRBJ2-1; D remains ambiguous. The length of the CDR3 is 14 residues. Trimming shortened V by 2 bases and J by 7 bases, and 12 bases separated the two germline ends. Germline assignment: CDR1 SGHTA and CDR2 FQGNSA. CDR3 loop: CASSLQAGANEQFF. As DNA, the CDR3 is TGTGCCAGCAGCTTACAGGCAGGAGCGAATGAGCAGTTCTTC.

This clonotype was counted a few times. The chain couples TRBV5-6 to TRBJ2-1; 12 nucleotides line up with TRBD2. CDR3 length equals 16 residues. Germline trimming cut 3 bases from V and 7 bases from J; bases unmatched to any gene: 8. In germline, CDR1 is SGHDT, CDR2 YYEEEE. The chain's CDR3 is CASSSLAGGSVNEQFF. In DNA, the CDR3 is TGTGCCAGCAGCTCTCTAGCGGGAGGGTCGGTGAATGAGCAGTTCTTC.